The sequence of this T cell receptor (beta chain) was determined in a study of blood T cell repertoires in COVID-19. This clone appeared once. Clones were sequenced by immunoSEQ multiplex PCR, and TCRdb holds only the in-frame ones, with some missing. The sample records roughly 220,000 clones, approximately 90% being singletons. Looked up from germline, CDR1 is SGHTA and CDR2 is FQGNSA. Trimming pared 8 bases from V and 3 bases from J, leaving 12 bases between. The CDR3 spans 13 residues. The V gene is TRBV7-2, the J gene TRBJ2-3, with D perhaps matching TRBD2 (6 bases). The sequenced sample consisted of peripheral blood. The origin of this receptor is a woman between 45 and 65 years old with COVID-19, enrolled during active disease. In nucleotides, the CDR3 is TGTGCCAGCCACGCGGGGCGGACAGATACGCAGTATTTT. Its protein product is CASHAGRTDTQYF. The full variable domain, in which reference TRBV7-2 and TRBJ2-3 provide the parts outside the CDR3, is GAGVSQSPSNKVTEKGKDVELRCDPISGHTALYWYRQSLGQGLEFLIYFQGNSAPDKSGLPSDRFSAERTGGSVSTLTIQRTQQEDSAVYLCASHAGRTDTQYFGPGTRLTVL.